This passage covers 18 T cell receptor beta chains from one sample sequenced in a study of regulatory T cells in long-lasting Graves disease (dated by TCRdb to about 2021). The label giving this sample's time point can be read as: persistent/refractory GD, antithyroid drugs over 5 years with positive TRAb. RNA was extracted from PBMCs in TRIzol for both TCR sequencing and RNA sequencing. Library preparation employed multiplex PCR. TCRdb shows the sequencer as Illumina HiSeq 4000. CDR3 regions were amplified by Arm-PCR with iRepertoire HTBI primers to construct TCR beta libraries. Using fastp trimming at Q25 and MiXCR clonotype assembly, TCRdb reanalyzed the public sequencing data and kept in-frame beta chains. Under each unique CDR3 protein, matching rows form one entry showing the most common genes and DNA. The sample data list approximately 690,000 distinct CDR3 sequences, and 25% to 30% of these were observed just once. About 40% of the sample goes to the ten largest clones.

Sequences were derived from peripheral blood mononuclear cells (PBMCs), sampled when the disease was refractory, from a patient treated with antithyroid drugs. These receptors all stem from a female donor with Graves disease.

In this sample, this clonotype turned up a few times. The chain couples TRBV29-1 to TRBJ1-1; D is perhaps TRBD1 (5 bases). Per germline, CDR1 SQVTM and CDR2 ANQGSEA. Trimming took off 4 bases at V and 8 bases at J, with 23 bases between the two ends. The CDR3 has 15 residues. CDR3 in amino acids: CSVGRGWPQAGEAFF. The CDR3 region has the DNA TGCAGCGTTGGGCGGGGGTGGCCCCAAGCGGGGGAAGCTTTCTTT.

This clonotype was counted a few times. The chain carries TRBV7-3 and TRBJ1-2; a possible D gene is TRBD1 (6 bases). Germline loops: CDR1 SGHTA, CDR2 FQGTGA. V dropped 5 bases and J dropped 4 bases, with 17 bases sitting between them. The CDR3 has 15 amino acids. CDR3 DNA: TGTGCCAGCAGCGCCCTGACAGGTGAAATCTATGGCTACACCTTC. Translation gives CASSALTGEIYGYTF.

As regards this clonotype: A much more abundant neighbour one base away suggests this may be a read error. The chain links TRBV20-1 to TRBJ2-7; 7 positions match TRBD1. The CDR3 spans 12 residues. Per the germline V gene, CDR1 is DFQATT and CDR2 is SNEGSKA (reference sequence). The DNA of the CDR3 is TGCAATGCTAGCAGACAGGGTTACGAGCAGTACTTC. Protein: CNASRQGYEQYF.

This clonotype was observed a handful of times. The chain couples TRBV9 to TRBJ1-6, with 8 bases lining up with TRBD1. Looked up from germline, CDR1 is SGDLS and CDR2 is YYNGEE. The CDR3 is made up of 15 amino acids. With 0 bases clipped from V and 7 bases from J, the junction kept 3 bases outside the gene matches. The CDR3 sequence is CASSVVGQGNSPLHF. The DNA for the CDR3 is TGTGCCAGCAGCGTAGTAGGACAGGGCAATTCACCCCTCCACTTT.

This clonotype was recorded a few times. The chain employs TRBV7-3 and TRBJ2-2; the match to TRBD2 covers 13 bases. The CDR3 contains 16 residues. The junction had 1 base not matched to a gene; V was cut back by 5 bases and J by 1 base. Germline CDR1 is SGHTA and CDR2 is FQGTGA. The CDR3 loop is CASSRTSGGNTGELFF. CDR3 in DNA: TGTGCCAGCAGCCGGACTAGCGGGGGGAACACCGGGGAGCTGTTTTTT.

This clonotype occurred many times. V is TRBV11-1 and J is TRBJ2-7, with 10 bases matching TRBD2. Germline V CDR1 and CDR2: SGHAT, FQDESV (reference sequence). Trimming cost V 5 bases and J 4 bases; bases outside gene matches: 8. There are 15 residues in the CDR3. The CDR3 DNA follows: TGTGCCAGCAGCCCAGGACTAGCGGAACATTACGAGCAGTACTTC. It is translated as CASSPGLAEHYEQYF.

The table lists this clonotype with a count of one. Sequence at one end of the junction differs from germline and may be a read error. V is TRBV7-9 and J is TRBJ2-7, with 8 bases aligning to TRBD1. CDR1 is SEHNR, CDR2 FQNEAQ, per germline (reference sequence). The length of the CDR3 is 16 residues. As DNA, the CDR3 is TGTGCCTGCAGCGTCGACAGGGGCCATAGCTCCTACGAGCAGTACTTC. It translates to CACSVDRGHSSYEQYF.

The V call is TRBV29-1, the J call TRBJ2-1; 9 positions match TRBD1. The CDR3 is made up of 15 amino acids. Germline-derived CDR1 and CDR2 are SQVTM and ANQGSEA. V was pared by 2 bases and J by 4 bases, with 6 bases of the junction left unmatched. CDR3 coding DNA: TGCAGCGTTGAATTCGTGGGACAGGGATACAATGAGCAGTTCTTC. Its protein product is CSVEFVGQGYNEQFF.

This clonotype was observed many times. The CDR3 DNA follows: TGTGCCAGCAGTTCCCGGACAGGGGTTGAAGCTTTCTTT. As protein: CASSSRTGVEAFF. The rearrangement uses TRBV12-3 or TRBV12-4 and TRBJ1-1; 9 nucleotides agree with TRBD1. J lost 7 bases, V lost 4 bases, and 4 bases had no gene match. CDR3 length equals 13 residues.

The chain uses TRBV27 and TRBJ2-5; possible D gene TRBD2, 5 bases. CDR1 and CDR2 from the germline V gene are MNHEY and SMNVEV (reference sequence). Trimming cost V 8 bases and J 2 bases, with 18 bases left between them. This CDR3 contains 15 residues. The chain's CDR3 is CASRTRGGSQETQYF. DNA for the CDR3: TGTGCCAGCCGTACTCGGGGTGGGTCGCAAGAGACCCAGTACTTC.

This chain connects TRBV7-6 to TRBJ1-6; D remains unclear. CDR1 SGHVS and CDR2 FNYEAQ come from the germline V gene. The CDR3 has 12 amino acids. The V end was cut by 5 bases, the J end by 8 bases, with 7 bases between. The chain's CDR3 is CASSPPDSPLHF. CDR3 sequence (DNA): TGTGCCAGCAGCCCCCCTGATTCACCCCTCCACTTT.

This clonotype appeared once. CDR3 DNA: TGCGCCAGCAGCTTGGACATAGGGCGCGGTCAGCCCCAGCATTTT. Amino acids: CASSLDIGRGQPQHF. The V and J genes are TRBV5-1 and TRBJ1-5; D gene uncertain. This CDR3 spans 15 amino acids. Looked up from germline, CDR1 is SGHRS and CDR2 is YFSETQ. The germline V and J ends were trimmed by 0 bases and 6 bases, with 13 bases remaining between them.

The chain combines TRBV5-1 with TRBJ1-4; D is unclear. Germline values: CDR1 SGHRS, CDR2 YFSETQ. The CDR3 covers 15 residues. V was cut by 0 bases and J by 5 bases, with 11 bases left in between. CDR3 region: CASSLEGLENEKLFF. The CDR3 bases are TGCGCCAGCAGCTTGGAGGGTCTCGAGAATGAAAAACTGTTTTTT. The variable domain in full, completed from reference TRBV5-1 and TRBJ1-4, reads KAGVTQTPRYLIKTRGQQVTLSCSPISGHRSVSWYQQTPGQGLQFLFEYFSETQRNKGNFPGRFSGRQFSNSRSEMNVSTLELGDSALYLCASSLEGLENEKLFFGSGTQLSVL.

This clonotype was counted only a few times. The rearrangement joins TRBV12-3 or TRBV12-4 to TRBJ2-5; perhaps D is TRBD1 or TRBD2 (5 bases each). V lost 6 bases and J lost 4, with 12 bases in between. There are 13 residues in the CDR3. This chain's CDR3 is CASRIGTVETQYF. Written as DNA, the CDR3 is TGTGCCAGCAGGATAGGGACCGTAGAGACCCAGTACTTC.

The chain combines TRBV12-3 or TRBV12-4 with TRBJ1-2, with TRBD1 identical over 8 bases. The CDR3 extends over 15 amino acids. V trimming: 6 bases; J trimming: 4 bases; junction bases outside the gene matches: 10. The CDR3 DNA follows: TGTGCCAGCAGCTGGGGGACAGGCGACTTCTATGGCTACACCTTC. Its protein is CASSWGTGDFYGYTF.

The sample holds many counts of this clonotype. The chain has TRBV2 and TRBJ2-7; D is uncertain. The V and J ends lost 8 bases and 3 bases respectively, with 8 bases between them. This CDR3 region has 11 residues. Germline values: CDR1 SNHLY, CDR2 FYNNEI. The CDR3 DNA sequence: TGTGCCAGCCTTTTGGTCTACGAGCAGTACTTC. Its translation: CASLLVYEQYF. Full variable domain (outside the CDR3, taken from reference TRBV2 and TRBJ2-7): EPEVTQTPSHQVTQMGQEVILRCVPISNHLYFYWYRQILGQKVEFLVSFYNNEISEKSEIFDDQFSVERPDGSNFTLKIRSTKLEDSAMYFCASLLVYEQYFGPGTRLTVT.

This chain connects TRBV12-3 or TRBV12-4 to TRBJ2-3; D ambiguous. V lost 6 bases, J lost 5 bases, and 6 bases lay in between. CDR3 size: 11 residues. The CDR3 DNA follows: TGTGCCAGCAGCGTGGGAGATACGCAGTATTTT. Translation gives CASSVGDTQYF.

The chain recombines TRBV7-9 with TRBJ2-4, with D possibly being TRBD2 (5 bases). CDR1 and CDR2 from the germline V gene are SEHNR and FQNEAQ (reference sequence). Trimming shortened V by 1 base and J by 4 bases, and 8 bases separated the two germline ends. There are 14 residues in the CDR3. In DNA form, the CDR3 reads TGTGCCAGCAGCTTAGGTGGCGGGAAAAACATTCAGTACTTC. Amino acids: CASSLGGGKNIQYF.